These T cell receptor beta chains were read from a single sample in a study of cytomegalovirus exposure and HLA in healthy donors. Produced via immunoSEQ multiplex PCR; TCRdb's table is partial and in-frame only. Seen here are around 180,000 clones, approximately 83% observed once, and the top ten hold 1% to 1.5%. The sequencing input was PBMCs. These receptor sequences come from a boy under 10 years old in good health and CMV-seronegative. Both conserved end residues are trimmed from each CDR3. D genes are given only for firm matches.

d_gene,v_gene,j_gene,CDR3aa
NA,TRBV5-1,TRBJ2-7,ASSSAGTGGYEQY
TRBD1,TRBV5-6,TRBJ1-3,ASSPDGTGGNTIY
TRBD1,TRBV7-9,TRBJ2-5,ASSLGGGPRETQY
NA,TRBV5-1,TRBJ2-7,ASSPRVGEQY
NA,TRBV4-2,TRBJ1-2,ASSQDRVYGYT
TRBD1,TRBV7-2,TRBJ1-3,ASSHGTGGNTIY
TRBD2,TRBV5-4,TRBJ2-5,ASSPGLAGEGETQY
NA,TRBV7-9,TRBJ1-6,ASNTVQWGGGSPLH
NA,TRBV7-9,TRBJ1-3,ASSVTRDSSGNTIY
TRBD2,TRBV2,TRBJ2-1,ASRRERVANEQF
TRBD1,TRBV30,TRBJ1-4,AWSRGITGTANEKLF
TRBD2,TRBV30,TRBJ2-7,AWSKTSGRSYEQY
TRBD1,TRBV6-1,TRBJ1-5,ASSERAGGVQPQH
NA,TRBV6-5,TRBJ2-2,ASSYSTDGELF
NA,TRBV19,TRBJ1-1,ASSQIADTEAF
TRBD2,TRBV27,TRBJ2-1,ASSSPSPTSGAKIFDPNEQF
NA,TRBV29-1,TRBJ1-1,SVLGRQNTEAF
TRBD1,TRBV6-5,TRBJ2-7,ASSLTGDYEQY
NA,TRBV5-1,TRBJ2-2,ASSFSGIDTGELF
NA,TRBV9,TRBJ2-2,ASSSDSAGELF
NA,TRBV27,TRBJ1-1,ASSLGQSAFTEAF
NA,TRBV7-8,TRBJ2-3,ASSLFGTPPDTQY
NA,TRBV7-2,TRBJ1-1,ASSLFQGRLNTEAF
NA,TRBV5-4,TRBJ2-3,ASSLAVALDTQY
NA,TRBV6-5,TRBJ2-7,ASSRGSGYEQY
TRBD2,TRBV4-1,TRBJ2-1,ASSPQSTGLAGTYNEQF
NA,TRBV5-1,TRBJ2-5,ASSTGQLQETQY
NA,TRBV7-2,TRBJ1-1,ASSLSSRQNTEAF
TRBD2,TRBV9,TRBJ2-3,ASSVETASGIYTDTQY
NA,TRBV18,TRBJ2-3,ASSPATDTQY
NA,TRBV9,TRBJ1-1,ASSVALGGSTEAF
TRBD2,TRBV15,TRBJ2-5,ATSRNRLAGEETQY
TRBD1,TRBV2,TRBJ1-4,ASSALDRGLNEKLF
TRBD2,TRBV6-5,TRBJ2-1,ASSYSGLAGVSEQF
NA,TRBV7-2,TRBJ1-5,ASSPLSVFSNQPQH
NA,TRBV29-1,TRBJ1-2,SVATGPNYGYT
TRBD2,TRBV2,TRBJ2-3,ASSRRTSGSDTQY
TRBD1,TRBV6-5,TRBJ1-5,ASSYPTGEVGQPQH
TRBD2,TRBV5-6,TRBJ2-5,ASSGRGAGEETQY
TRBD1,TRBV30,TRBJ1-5,AWSVGQGAVQPQH
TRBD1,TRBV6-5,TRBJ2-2,ASSRRGSTGELF
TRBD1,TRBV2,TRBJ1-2,ASAGQGGDGYT
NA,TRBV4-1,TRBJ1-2,ASSQAGGENYGYT
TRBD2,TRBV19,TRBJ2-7,ASSTTGLAGQDEQY
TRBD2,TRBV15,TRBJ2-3,ATSRDQAGGWADTQY
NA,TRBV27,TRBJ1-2,ASSRDNYGYT
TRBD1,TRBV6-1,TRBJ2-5,ASSEPRTGLQETQY
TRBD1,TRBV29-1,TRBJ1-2,SAAETGRNYGYT
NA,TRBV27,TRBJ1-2,ASSGNHGYT
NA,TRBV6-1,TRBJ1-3,ASSEDTGGLSGNTIY
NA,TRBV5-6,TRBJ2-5,ASSPSRRVRETQY
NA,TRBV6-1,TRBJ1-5,ASSEALLQGSNQPQH
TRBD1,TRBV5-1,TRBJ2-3,ASSTVGQAPSTDTQY
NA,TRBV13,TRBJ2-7,ASSRRTRGYEQY
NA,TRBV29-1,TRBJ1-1,SGVAGNTEAF
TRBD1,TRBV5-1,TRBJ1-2,ASSLDRGTGGPYGYT
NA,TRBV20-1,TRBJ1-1,SASATEEAF